This T cell receptor beta chain was recovered during a study of cytomegalovirus exposure and HLA in healthy donors. With 60 Vbeta and 13 Jbeta primers, the PCR was carried out. Some clones are missing from TCRdb's copy, which holds only in-frame ones; the method was immunoSEQ multiplex PCR. The table has around 160,000 clones, 70% to 75% seen once. Sequencing was done on a sample of PBMCs. This receptor was identified in a young man in good health and CMV-seropositive.

CDR3 protein: CASSLSLSRSNEQFF. CDR3 in DNA: TGTGCCAGCAGTTTGTCCCTCTCGAGGAGCAATGAGCAGTTCTTC. The V gene is TRBV28, the J gene TRBJ2-1, with D hard to call. The CDR3 has 15 residues. The ends were cut back, 3 bases at V and 6 bases at J, with 15 bases in the middle. Germline CDR1 MDHEN, CDR2 SYDVKM.